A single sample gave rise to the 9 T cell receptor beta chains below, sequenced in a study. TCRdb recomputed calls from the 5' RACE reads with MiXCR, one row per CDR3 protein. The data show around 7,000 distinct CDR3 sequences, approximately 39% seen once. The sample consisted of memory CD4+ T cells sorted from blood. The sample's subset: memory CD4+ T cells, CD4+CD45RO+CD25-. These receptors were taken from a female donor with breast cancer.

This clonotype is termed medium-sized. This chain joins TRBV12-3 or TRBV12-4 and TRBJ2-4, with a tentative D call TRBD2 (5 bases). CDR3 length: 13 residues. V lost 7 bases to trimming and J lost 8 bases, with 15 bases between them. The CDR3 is CASTSTPGYIQYF. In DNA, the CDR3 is TGTGCCAGCACCTCCACCCCGGGGTACATTCAGTACTTC.

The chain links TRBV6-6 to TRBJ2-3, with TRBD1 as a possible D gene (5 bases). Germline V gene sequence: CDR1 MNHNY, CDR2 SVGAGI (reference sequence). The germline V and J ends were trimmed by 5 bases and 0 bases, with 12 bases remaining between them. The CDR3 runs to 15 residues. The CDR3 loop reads CASSDDSTSTDTQYF. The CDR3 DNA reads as TGTGCCAGCAGTGACGACAGTACTAGCACAGATACGCAGTATTTT.

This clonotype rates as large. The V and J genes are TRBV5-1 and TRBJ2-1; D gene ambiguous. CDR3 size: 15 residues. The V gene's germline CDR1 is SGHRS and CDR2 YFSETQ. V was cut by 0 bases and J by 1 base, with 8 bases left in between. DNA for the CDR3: TGCGCCAGCAGCTTGGCGGTAGCTTCCTACAATGAGCAGTTCTTC. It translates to CASSLAVASYNEQFF.

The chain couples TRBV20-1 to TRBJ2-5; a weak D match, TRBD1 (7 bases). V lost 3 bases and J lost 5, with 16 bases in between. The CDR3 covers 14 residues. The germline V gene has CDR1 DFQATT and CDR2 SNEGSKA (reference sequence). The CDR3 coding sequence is TGCAGTGCTAGGGAGGGGGCGGCGGCCGAGACCCAGTACTTC. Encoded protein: CSAREGAAAETQYF.

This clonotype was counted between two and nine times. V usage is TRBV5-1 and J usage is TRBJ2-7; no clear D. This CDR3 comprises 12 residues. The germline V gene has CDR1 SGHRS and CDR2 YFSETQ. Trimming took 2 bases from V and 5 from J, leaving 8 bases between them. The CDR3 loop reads CASSLLDDEQYF. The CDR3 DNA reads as TGCGCCAGCAGCTTATTAGATGACGAGCAGTACTTC.

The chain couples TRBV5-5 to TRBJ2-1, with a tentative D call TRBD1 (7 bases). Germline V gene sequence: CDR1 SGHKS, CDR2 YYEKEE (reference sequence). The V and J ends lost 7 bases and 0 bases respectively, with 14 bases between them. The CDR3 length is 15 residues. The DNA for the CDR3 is TGTGCCAGCTCCAGGGGGGACAGCTCCTACAATGAGCAGTTCTTC. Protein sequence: CASSRGDSSYNEQFF.

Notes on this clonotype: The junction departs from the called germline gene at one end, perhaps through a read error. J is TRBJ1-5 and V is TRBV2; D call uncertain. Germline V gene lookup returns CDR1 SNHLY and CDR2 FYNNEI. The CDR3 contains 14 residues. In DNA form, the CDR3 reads TGTGCCAGCAGGAGACTGGCGGGCAATCGGCCCCAGCATTTT. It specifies CASRRLAGNRPQHF. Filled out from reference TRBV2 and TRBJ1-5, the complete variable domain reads EPEVTQTPSHQVTQMGQEVILRCVPISNHLYFYWYRQILGQKVEFLVSFYNNEISEKSEIFDDQFSVERPDGSNFTLKIRSTKLEDSAMYFCASRRLAGNRPQHFGDGTRLSIL.

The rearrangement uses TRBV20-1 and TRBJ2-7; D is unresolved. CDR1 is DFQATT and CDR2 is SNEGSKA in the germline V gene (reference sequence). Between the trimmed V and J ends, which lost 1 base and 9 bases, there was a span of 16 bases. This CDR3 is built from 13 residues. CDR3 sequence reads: CSARAAPQVAQYF. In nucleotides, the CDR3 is TGCAGTGCTAGAGCCGCCCCCCAGGTTGCGCAGTACTTC.

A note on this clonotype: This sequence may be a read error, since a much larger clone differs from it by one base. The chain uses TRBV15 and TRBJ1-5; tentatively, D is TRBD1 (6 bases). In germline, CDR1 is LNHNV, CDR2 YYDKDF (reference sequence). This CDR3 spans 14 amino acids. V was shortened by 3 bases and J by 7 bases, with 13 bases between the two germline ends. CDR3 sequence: CATSSRAGEQPQHF. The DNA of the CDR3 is TGTGCCACCAGCAGCCGGGCAGGGGAGCAGCCCCAGCATTTT.